A single sample is the source of the 2 T cell receptor beta chains below, sequenced in a study of early T cells in non-severe SARS-CoV-2 infection. TCRdb analysed the 5' RACE reads with MiXCR anew, one entry per CDR3 protein. Of about 83,000 distinct CDR3 sequences listed, roughly an eighth are singletons. The specimen sequenced was whole blood. The receptors here all came from an adult who was a healthcare worker with PCR-confirmed SARS-CoV-2 infection or an uninfected control (not recorded which).

The gene calls are TRBV29-1 and TRBJ1-1; no definite D call. The germline V gene encodes CDR1 SQVTM and CDR2 ANQGSEA. The CDR3 has 13 residues. Trimming pared 6 bases from V and 4 bases from J, leaving 15 bases between. The CDR3 here is CSVRGSWSTEAFF. CDR3 coding DNA: TGCAGCGTACGAGGGTCATGGAGCACTGAAGCTTTCTTT. The full variable domain, its missing parts supplied by reference TRBV29-1 and TRBJ1-1, is SAVISQKPSRDICQRGTSLTIQCQVDSQVTMMFWYRQQPGQSLTLIATANQGSEATYESGFVIDKFPISRPNLTFSTLTVSNMSPEDSSIYLCSVRGSWSTEAFFGQGTRLTVV.

The sample holds many counts of this clonotype. The rearrangement links TRBV6-4 to TRBJ2-6, with D perhaps TRBD1 (6 bases). The CDR3 has 15 residues. The germline V gene has CDR1 MRHNA and CDR2 SNTAGT. V gave up 6 bases and J gave up 3 bases, with 12 bases separating them. CDR3 sequence: CASSEQGGGANVLTF. The CDR3 bases are TGTGCCAGCAGCGAACAGGGCGGTGGGGCCAACGTCCTGACTTTC.